The present T cell receptor (beta chain) was sequenced within a study of blood T cells in healthy people across ages (dated by TCRdb to about 2015). In the study overall: In model experiments, template switching captured about one uniquely barcoded TCR beta cDNA molecule for every two T cells. Age-related changes in TCR beta repertoire diversity were measured in the study by deep sequencing normalized with unique cDNA molecular identifiers. Donors were grouped into four age groups: young (average approximately 16 years), middle-aged (39), aged (around 60) and long-lived (approximately 78). Donors of different ages were randomly distributed across sequencing lanes to avoid experimental bias. Using the same blood draw, the study looked at two additional independent replicas of 1 million unique cDNA reads for two donors, one aged 18 to 30 and the other aged 80 or older. What the study reported, not specific to this receptor: Because donor CMV infection status was unknown, age-related changes in expanded clonotypes were potentially confounded. As age increased, observed TCR beta diversity per million T cells dropped in a roughly linear way, and a significant reduction was already evident by age 40. Conclusive comparison of naive and antigen-experienced compartments was prevented by the profiling of bulk unsorted PBMCs. Compared with the aged group, more naive CD4+ T cells, fewer expanded clones and increased TCR diversity were shown by the long-lived group, suggesting age selection. Estimates of total diversity based on one million sequenced T cells were regarded as lower bounds and as underestimates. The percentage of naive T cells measured by flow cytometry correlated strongly with observed TCR beta diversity.

CDR1 and CDR2 are read off the germline V gene as SGDLS and YYNGEE. Its CDR3 holds 14 amino acids, cysteine through phenylalanine. The only DNA kept is the CDR3, 42 bases in frame from the first base. V loses 2 bases of germline sequence and J loses 7 bases, and the interval between the two ends is 13 bases. Donors were around 37 systemically healthy Caucasian individuals from Russia aged roughly 6 to 95 years. Roughly 10 milliliters of peripheral blood were drawn from each donor into EDTA-treated Vacutainer tubes. Ficoll-Paque density-gradient centrifugation was used to isolate PBMCs, with at least 7 million per sample. Trizol reagent was used to extract total RNA from PBMCs, with at least 6 micrograms per sample. The percentages of naive CD45RAhigh/CD27high T cells were determined by flow cytometry on a PBMC aliquot from every donor. The method was 5' RACE. A second 7 to 11 cycle PCR used a sample-barcoded 5' primer and a J-beta primer mix. Each TCR beta cDNA molecule received a unique molecular identifier from a template-switch 5' adaptor carrying 12 random nucleotides. Each sample yielded at least 2.5 million CDR3-containing paired-end reads. First-strand cDNA was synthesized from all RNA with the Mint cDNA synthesis kit, primed by a TRBC-specific oligonucleotide. Following uracil-DNA glycosylase treatment, all cDNA underwent a first 18-cycle PCR with the universal primers M1SS and BC2_uni_R. Per the source publication's procedure: Normalization of each sample was performed by random selection of 1 million high-quality reads, each carrying a distinct molecular identifier. Instead of being binned into consensus sequences, reads with shared molecular identifiers were discarded. MiTCR, with a Q25 quality threshold and the strictest error-elimination algorithm, was used for CDR3 identification, clonotype clustering and error correction. A nonparametric unseen species model with Euler transformation was used to estimate lower-bound total TCR beta diversity. TCRdb ran its own pipeline on the public reads, namely fastp trimming at Q25 and MiXCR clone calling, and kept in-frame beta chains. Rows are unified per CDR3 protein, each entry keeping the most common DNA and genes. In this record, the V and J calls reflect TCRdb's handling and not the investigators' own analysis. The sample records 1.5 million to 2 million distinct CDR3 sequences, roughly 43% of which are singletons. The top ten clonotypes cover approximately 22% of the sample.

Regarding this clonotype: The antigen it binds to is not known. One base away there is no much larger clone; base qualities are not given.

Sequenced: blood. The sequence links TRBV9 to TRBJ1-5; the D gene is possibly TRBD1, with 6 bases matching. This sequence originates from a human donor in good health. The CDR3 region: CASSVGGLNQPQHF. The DNA is as follows: TGTGCCAGCAGCGTTGGGGGGCTGAACCAGCCCCAGCATTTT.